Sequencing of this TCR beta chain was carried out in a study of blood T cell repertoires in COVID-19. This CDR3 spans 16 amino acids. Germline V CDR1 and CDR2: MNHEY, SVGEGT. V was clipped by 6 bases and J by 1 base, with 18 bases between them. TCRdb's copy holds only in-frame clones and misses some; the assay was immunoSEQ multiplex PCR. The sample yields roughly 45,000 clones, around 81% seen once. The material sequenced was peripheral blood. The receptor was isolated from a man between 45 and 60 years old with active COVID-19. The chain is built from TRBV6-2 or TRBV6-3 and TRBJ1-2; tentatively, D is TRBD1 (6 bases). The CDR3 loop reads CASSLRPGTNNYGYTF. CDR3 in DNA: TGTGCCAGCAGCCTACGACCCGGGACAAATAACTATGGCTACACCTTC.